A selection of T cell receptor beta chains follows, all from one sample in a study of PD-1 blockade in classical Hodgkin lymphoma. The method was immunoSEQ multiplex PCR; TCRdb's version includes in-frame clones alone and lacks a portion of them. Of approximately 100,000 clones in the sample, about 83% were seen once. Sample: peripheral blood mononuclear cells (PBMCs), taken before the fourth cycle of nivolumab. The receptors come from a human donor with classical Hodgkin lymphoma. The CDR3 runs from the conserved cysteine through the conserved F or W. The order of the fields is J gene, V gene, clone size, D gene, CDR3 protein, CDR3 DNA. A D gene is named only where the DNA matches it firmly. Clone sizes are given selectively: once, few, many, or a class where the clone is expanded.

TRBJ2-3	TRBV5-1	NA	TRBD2	CASSLAPAGASAPTRDTQYF	TGCGCCAGCAGCTTGGCCCCGGCGGGAGCGTCCGCCCCCACTCGAGATACGCAGTATTTT
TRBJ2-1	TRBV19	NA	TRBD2	CASRSVGGVLGNLNEQFF	TGTGCCAGTCGCTCAGTGGGAGGGGTGCTAGGGAATTTGAATGAGCAGTTCTTC
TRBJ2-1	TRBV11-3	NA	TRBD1	CASSEGQGFGEQFF	TGTGCCAGCAGCGAGGGACAGGGGTTTGGTGAGCAGTTCTTC
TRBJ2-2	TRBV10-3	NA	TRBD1	CAISDRGLVTGELFF	TGTGCCATCAGTGACAGGGGGCTGGTCACCGGGGAGCTGTTTTTT
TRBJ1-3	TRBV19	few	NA	CATTRGPGNTIYF	TGTGCCACTACCAGGGGACCTGGAAACACCATATATTTT
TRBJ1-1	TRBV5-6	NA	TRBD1	CASSLPGQGIGDTEAFF	TGTGCCAGCAGCCTCCCCGGACAGGGGATAGGAGACACTGAAGCTTTCTTT
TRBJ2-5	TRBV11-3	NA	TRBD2	CASSSGTSGRQETQYF	TGTGCCAGCAGCTCCGGGACTAGCGGGCGACAAGAGACCCAGTACTTC
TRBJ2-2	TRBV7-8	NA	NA	CASSLRLGGDTGELFF	TGTGCCAGCAGCTTAAGACTAGGGGGGGATACCGGGGAGCTGTTTTTT
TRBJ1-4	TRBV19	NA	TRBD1	CASSPRTGKKKELFF	TGTGCCAGTAGTCCCCGGACAGGGAAGAAAAAGGAACTGTTTTTT
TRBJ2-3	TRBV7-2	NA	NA	CASSSQLADTQYF	TGTGCCAGCAGCTCCCAACTAGCAGATACGCAGTATTTT
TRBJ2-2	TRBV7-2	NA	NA	CASSLDPTGFYTGELFF	TGTGCCAGCAGCTTAGACCCGACCGGGTTCTACACCGGGGAGCTGTTTTTT
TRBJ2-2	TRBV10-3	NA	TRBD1	CAINDRAETGELFF	TGTGCCATCAATGACAGGGCTGAAACCGGGGAGCTGTTTTTT
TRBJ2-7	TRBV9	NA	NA	CASSAGGRVGHEQYF	TGTGCCAGCAGCGCCGGGGGGCGCGTTGGCCACGAGCAGTACTTC
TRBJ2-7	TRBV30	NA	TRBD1	CAWSDGTAQGQYF	TGTGCCTGGAGTGACGGGACAGCGCAGGGGCAGTACTTC
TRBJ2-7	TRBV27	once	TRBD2	CASRLAGGPHEQYF	TGTGCCAGTAGACTAGCGGGAGGGCCCCACGAGCAGTACTTC
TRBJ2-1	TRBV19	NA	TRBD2	CASRDSGRAYNEQFF	TGTGCCAGTAGAGATAGCGGGAGGGCCTACAATGAGCAGTTCTTC
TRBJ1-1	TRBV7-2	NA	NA	CASSLFAAENTEAFF	TGTGCCAGCAGCTTGTTTGCAGCAGAGAACACTGAAGCTTTCTTT
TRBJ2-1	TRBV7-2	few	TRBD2	CASSLDRTRVNEQFF	TGTGCCAGCAGCTTAGACCGGACTAGAGTCAATGAGCAGTTCTTC
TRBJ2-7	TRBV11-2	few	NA	CASSFLGRGYEQYF	TGTGCCAGCAGCTTTCTTGGTCGCGGATACGAGCAGTACTTC
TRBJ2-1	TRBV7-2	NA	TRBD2	CASSLRPFGLADNEQFF	TGTGCCAGCAGCTTACGACCCTTTGGGCTAGCGGACAATGAGCAGTTCTTC
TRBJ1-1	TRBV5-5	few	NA	CASSLAGSWNTEAFF	TGTGCCAGCAGCTTGGCGGGTAGTTGGAATACTGAAGCTTTCTTT
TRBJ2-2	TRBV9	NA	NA	CASSVAGGSGELFF	TGTGCCAGCAGCGTAGCGGGCGGGTCCGGGGAGCTGTTTTTT
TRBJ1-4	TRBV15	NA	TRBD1	CASQRDRGYEKLFF	TGTGCCTCCCAGAGGGACAGGGGGTATGAAAAACTGTTTTTT
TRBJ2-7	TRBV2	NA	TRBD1	CASWDRGRYEQYF	TGTGCCAGTTGGGACAGGGGGCGGTACGAGCAGTACTTC
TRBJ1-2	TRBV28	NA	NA	CASSFPGPGYTF	TGTGCCAGCAGTTTTCCAGGGCCCGGCTACACCTTC
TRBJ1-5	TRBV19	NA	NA	CASTGGVGQPQHF	TGTGCCAGTACGGGGGGAGTGGGTCAGCCCCAGCATTTT
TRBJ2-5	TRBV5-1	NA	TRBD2	CASSLSLAGQETQYF	TGCGCCAGCAGCTTGAGCCTAGCGGGACAAGAGACCCAGTACTTC
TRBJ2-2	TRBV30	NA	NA	CACPSAETGELFF	TGTGCCTGTCCCAGCGCCGAGACCGGGGAGCTGTTTTTT
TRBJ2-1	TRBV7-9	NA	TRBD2	CASSLADRSGRAGGEQFF	TGTGCCAGCAGCTTAGCGGATAGGAGCGGGAGGGCCGGCGGTGAGCAGTTCTTC
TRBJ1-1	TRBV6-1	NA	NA	CASSERGLERLSTEAFF	TGTGCCAGCAGTGAACGGGGGCTTGAGCGTTTGAGCACTGAAGCTTTCTTT
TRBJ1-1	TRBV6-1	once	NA	CASSRDRGLNTEAFF	TGTGCCAGCAGTCGGGACCGAGGGCTGAACACTGAAGCTTTCTTT
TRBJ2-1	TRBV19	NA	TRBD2	CASSASGSSYNEQFF	TGTGCCAGTAGCGCTAGCGGATCCTCCTACAATGAGCAGTTCTTC
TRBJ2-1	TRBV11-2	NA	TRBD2	CASSLRDYQFF	TGTGCCAGCAGCCTCCGGGACTACCAGTTCTTC
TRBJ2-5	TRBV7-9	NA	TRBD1	CASSGGTGRQETQYF	TGTGCCAGCAGCGGAGGGACAGGGAGGCAAGAGACCCAGTACTTC
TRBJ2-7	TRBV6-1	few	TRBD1	CASSIRTGVDEQYF	TGTGCCAGCAGTATCCGGACAGGGGTGGACGAGCAGTACTTC
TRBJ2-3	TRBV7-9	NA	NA	CASSSGTTSPDTQYF	TGTGCCAGCAGCTCCGGGACAACTAGCCCAGATACGCAGTATTTT
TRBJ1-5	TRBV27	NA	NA	CASSRATPAPGDQPQHF	TGTGCCAGCAGTAGGGCAACCCCGGCGCCCGGGGATCAGCCCCAGCATTTT
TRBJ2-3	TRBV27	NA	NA	CASSLLLGGNTQYF	TGTGCCAGCAGTTTGTTATTAGGGGGGAATACGCAGTATTTT
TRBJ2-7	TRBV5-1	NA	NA	CASSSRTGGNYEQYF	TGCGCCAGCAGCTCTAGGACTGGGGGAAATTACGAGCAGTACTTC
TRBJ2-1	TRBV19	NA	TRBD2	CASSSGTSGSLRQFF	TGTGCCAGTAGTAGTGGGACTAGCGGGAGTCTTAGGCAGTTCTTC
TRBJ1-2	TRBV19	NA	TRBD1	CASSIGTVPAYTF	TGTGCCAGTAGTATTGGGACAGTGCCTGCCTACACCTTC
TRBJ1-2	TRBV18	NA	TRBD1	CASSPTGGNYGYTF	TGTGCCAGCTCACCGACAGGGGGTAACTATGGCTACACCTTC
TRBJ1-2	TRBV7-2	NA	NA	CASSLDDSVYGYTF	TGTGCCAGCAGCTTAGATGACAGCGTCTATGGCTACACCTTC
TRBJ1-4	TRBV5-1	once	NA	CASSLEGRFGEKLFF	TGCGCCAGCAGCTTGGAAGGGCGATTTGGGGAAAAACTGTTTTTT
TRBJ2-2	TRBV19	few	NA	CASSIQDSTGELFF	TGTGCCAGTAGTATACAGGACTCAACCGGGGAGCTGTTTTTT
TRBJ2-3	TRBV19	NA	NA	CASSIFRGGSTDTQYF	TGTGCCAGTAGTATCTTCAGGGGAGGCTCCACAGATACGCAGTATTTT
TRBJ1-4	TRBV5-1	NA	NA	CVLWERLFF	TGCGTCTTATGGGAGAGGCTGTTTTTT
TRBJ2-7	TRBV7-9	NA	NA	CASSLGGWDEQYF	TGTGCCAGCAGCTTGGGGGGCTGGGACGAGCAGTACTTC
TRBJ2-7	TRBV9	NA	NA	CASSVGYNSYEQYF	TGTGCCAGCAGCGTCGGCTACAACTCCTACGAGCAGTACTTC
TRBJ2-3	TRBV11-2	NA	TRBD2	CASSALAGGPTDTQYF	TGTGCCAGCAGCGCACTAGCGGGAGGGCCCACAGATACGCAGTATTTT
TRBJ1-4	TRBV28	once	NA	CASSFDFNEKLFF	TGTGCCAGCAGTTTCGATTTCAATGAAAAACTGTTTTTT
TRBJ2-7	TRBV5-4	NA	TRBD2	CASSSTSENEQYF	TGTGCCAGCAGTTCGACTAGCGAGAACGAGCAGTACTTC
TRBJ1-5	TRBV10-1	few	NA	CASGGLANQPQHF	TGCGCCAGCGGAGGGCTAGCAAATCAGCCCCAGCATTTT
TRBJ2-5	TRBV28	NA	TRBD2	CASSSGGREELETQYF	TGTGCCAGCAGTTCAGGAGGGCGGGAGGAACTGGAGACCCAGTACTTC
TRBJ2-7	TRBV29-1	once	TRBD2	CSVTGTSGAYEQYF	TGCAGCGTTACGGGGACTAGCGGCGCCTACGAGCAGTACTTC
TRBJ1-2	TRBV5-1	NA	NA	CASSLVPSNYGYTF	TGCGCCAGCAGCTTGGTCCCTAGTAACTATGGCTACACCTTC
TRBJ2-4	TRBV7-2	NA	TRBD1	CASSYRTGGNIQYF	TGTGCCAGCAGTTATCGGACAGGGGGAAACATTCAGTACTTC
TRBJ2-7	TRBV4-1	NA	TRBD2	CASSHDGLAGLYEQYF	TGCGCCAGCAGCCATGACGGACTAGCGGGATTATACGAGCAGTACTTC
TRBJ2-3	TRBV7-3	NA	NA	CASRHESYTDTQYF	TGTGCCAGCAGACATGAGAGCTACACAGATACGCAGTATTTT